Listed below are T cell receptor beta chains from one sample, sequenced in a study of T cells in Graves' hyperthyroidism and ophthalmopathy. TCRdb re-analysed the multiplex PCR reads in MiXCR, keeping a single row per CDR3 protein. This sample has more than 300,000 distinct CDR3 sequences; 14% occur once, and the top ten carry 20%. Input material: blood. These receptors originate from a woman in her 30s with Graves' ophthalmopathy. CDR3s include the opening cysteine and the closing phenylalanine or tryptophan. The order of the fields is J gene, V gene, CDR3 protein.

J gene: TRBJ1-1; V gene: TRBV9; CDR3 protein: CASRSDGVEAFF
J gene: TRBJ2-2; V gene: TRBV10-3; CDR3 protein: CAISYDRNTGELFF
J gene: TRBJ1-2; V gene: TRBV30; CDR3 protein: CAWDDSNYGYTF
J gene: TRBJ1-4; V gene: TRBV28; CDR3 protein: CASRRSGSSNEKLFF
J gene: TRBJ1-6; V gene: TRBV5-1; CDR3 protein: CASSSTGDLNSPLHF
J gene: TRBJ2-3; V gene: TRBV6-5; CDR3 protein: CASSYSPGGPDTQYF
J gene: TRBJ2-7; V gene: TRBV6-1; CDR3 protein: CASSERGKVYEQYF
J gene: TRBJ2-7; V gene: TRBV7-2; CDR3 protein: CASSFSHLEEQYF
J gene: TRBJ2-3; V gene: TRBV20-1; CDR3 protein: CSARGTSGGSTDTQYF
J gene: TRBJ1-1; V gene: TRBV2; CDR3 protein: CASRPDRMNTEAFF
J gene: TRBJ2-2; V gene: TRBV6-5; CDR3 protein: CASSYFGGGNTGELFF
J gene: TRBJ2-7; V gene: TRBV18; CDR3 protein: CASSPGEIPTYEQYF
J gene: TRBJ1-4; V gene: TRBV2; CDR3 protein: CASSRTAENEKLFF
J gene: TRBJ1-2; V gene: TRBV7-8; CDR3 protein: CASSFADNYGYTF
J gene: TRBJ2-7; V gene: TRBV27; CDR3 protein: CASSLLASVHEQYF
J gene: TRBJ2-5; V gene: TRBV28; CDR3 protein: CASSLWGTETQYF
J gene: TRBJ2-7; V gene: TRBV20-1; CDR3 protein: CSGLRGGPSYEQYF
J gene: TRBJ2-7; V gene: TRBV12-3/TRBV12-4; CDR3 protein: CASSSPAGALSEQYF
J gene: TRBJ1-2; V gene: TRBV12-3/TRBV12-4; CDR3 protein: CASSLLFTGDRSYGYTF
J gene: TRBJ2-5; V gene: TRBV7-2; CDR3 protein: CASSLGGANTGEDIAETQYF
J gene: TRBJ2-5; V gene: TRBV7-9; CDR3 protein: CASSLAGGGETQYF
J gene: TRBJ1-6; V gene: TRBV5-1; CDR3 protein: CASRAGQQYNSPLHF
J gene: TRBJ2-5; V gene: TRBV10-3; CDR3 protein: CAISESRRTQYF
J gene: TRBJ2-3; V gene: TRBV10-2; CDR3 protein: CASGGAGSTDTQYF
J gene: TRBJ2-3; V gene: TRBV7-9; CDR3 protein: CASSLGGTHGDTQYF
J gene: TRBJ2-5; V gene: TRBV7-9; CDR3 protein: CASSFGHSAAETQYF
J gene: TRBJ2-3; V gene: TRBV19; CDR3 protein: CASSMVGAHRDTQYF
J gene: TRBJ1-1; V gene: TRBV7-9; CDR3 protein: CASSSNRGIDEAFF
J gene: TRBJ1-2; V gene: TRBV7-2; CDR3 protein: CASSLWSTGRNYGYTF
J gene: TRBJ1-3; V gene: TRBV9; CDR3 protein: CASSPRQGGGNTIYF
J gene: TRBJ2-1; V gene: TRBV20-1; CDR3 protein: CSARVAAGGHNEQFF
J gene: TRBJ1-1; V gene: TRBV12-3/TRBV12-4; CDR3 protein: CASSLALAARGTEAFF
J gene: TRBJ2-5; V gene: TRBV5-1; CDR3 protein: CASSLALQRGETQYF
J gene: TRBJ1-5; V gene: TRBV29-1; CDR3 protein: CSVGRENQPQHF
J gene: TRBJ2-1; V gene: TRBV7-8; CDR3 protein: CASSLRSSSGGDNEQFF
J gene: TRBJ2-7; V gene: TRBV28; CDR3 protein: CASSGGAAAYEQYF
J gene: TRBJ1-1; V gene: TRBV18; CDR3 protein: CASSPPTGRSRTEAFF
J gene: TRBJ1-2; V gene: TRBV5-1; CDR3 protein: CASRERSPNYGYTF
J gene: TRBJ1-5; V gene: TRBV7-2; CDR3 protein: CASSSKGGFQPQHF
J gene: TRBJ2-3; V gene: TRBV20-1; CDR3 protein: CSAPHSSDTQYF
J gene: TRBJ2-3; V gene: TRBV28; CDR3 protein: CASSFAGRDSGGSTDTQYF
J gene: TRBJ2-1; V gene: TRBV7-3; CDR3 protein: CASSSSGASSYNEQFF
J gene: TRBJ1-5; V gene: TRBV30; CDR3 protein: CAWSVEGRRQPQHF
J gene: TRBJ2-7; V gene: TRBV19; CDR3 protein: CASSPQQGFGYYEQYF
J gene: TRBJ1-1; V gene: TRBV11-2; CDR3 protein: CASSLQGSFAEAFF
J gene: TRBJ1-1; V gene: TRBV2; CDR3 protein: CASSEAWPDRNTEAFF
J gene: TRBJ1-4; V gene: TRBV18; CDR3 protein: CASSRGQDATNEKLFF
J gene: TRBJ2-5; V gene: TRBV29-1; CDR3 protein: CSVERGSGETQYF